This TCR beta chain was sequenced for a study of blood T cell repertoires in COVID-19. V was trimmed by 6 bases and J by 1 base, leaving 15 bases between them. Germline CDR1 LNHDA, CDR2 SQIVND (reference sequence). The CDR3 is made up of 15 amino acids. This table comes from immunoSEQ multiplex PCR, and its TCRdb copy is limited to in-frame clones, with some not included. This table has more than 65,000 clones, more than 75% appearing once. Sequencing used peripheral blood. The V and J genes are TRBV19 and TRBJ1-1; tentatively, D is TRBD1 (6 bases). The TCR sequence derives from a woman aged 60-70 years with acute or convalescent COVID-19. CDR3 DNA: TGTGCCAGTAGGGACGGGGGGCAAGGGAACACTGAAGCTTTCTTT. It specifies CASRDGGQGNTEAFF. The variable domain in full, with the rest retrieved from reference TRBV19 and TRBJ1-1, is DGGITQSPKYLFRKEGQNVTLSCEQNLNHDAMYWYRQDPGQGLRLIYYSQIVNDFQKGDIAEGYSVSREKKESFPLTVTSAQKNPTAFYLCASRDGGQGNTEAFFGQGTRLTVV.